In this sample, the clone carrying this T cell receptor (beta chain) turned up many times. No antigen is known for it. This sample was taken from a study of CD8 T cells in ankylosing spondylitis. Whole-study results and caveats: Seemingly distinctive of ankylosing spondylitis blood was a TCR beta motif formed by eight highly homologous variants. CD8+ by phenotype, disease-linked clones were relatively rare in peripheral blood.

TCRdb reprocessed the 5' RACE reads via MiXCR and lists one record per CDR3 protein. This sample has around 130,000 distinct CDR3 sequences, with more than 15% found just once. The CDR3 contains 16 residues. Germline V CDR1 and CDR2: LNHNV, YYDKDF (reference sequence). The V gene end was trimmed by 4 bases and the J gene end by 8 bases; junction bases not matched to a gene: 14. The V and J genes are TRBV15 and TRBJ2-1, with 7 nucleotides matching TRBD2. The sample consisted of blood, either unsorted or a sorted T cell fraction (not recorded which). The TCR originated in a male donor with ankylosing spondylitis. The CDR3 loop reads CATSNRLAVVWDEQFF. CDR3 sequence (DNA): TGTGCCACCAGCAACCGACTAGCTGTTGTTTGGGATGAGCAGTTCTTC. The full variable domain, in which reference TRBV15 and TRBJ2-1 provide the parts outside the CDR3, is DAMVIQNPRYQVTQFGKPVTLSCSQTLNHNVMYWYQQKSSQAPKLLFHYYDKDFNNEADTPDNFQSRRPNTSFCFLDIRSPGLGDTAMYLCATSNRLAVVWDEQFFGPGTRLTVL.